Below are 13 T cell receptor beta chains sequenced from a single sample in a study of T-cell memory formation after mild COVID-19. TCRdb itself ran the 5' RACE reads through MiXCR, one entry per CDR3 protein. This table holds roughly 400,000 distinct CDR3 sequences, approximately 18% found once. Sample: PBMCs or a T cell subset sorted from them (not recorded which). The receptor source for this set is a man aged 18 to 35 who had mild COVID-19 (a few samples of this study predate the infection). Cell type and time point are not known.

This sequence joins TRBV15 and TRBJ2-5; TRBD2 aligns across 10 bases. The CDR3 extends over 13 amino acids. Trimming at V came to 3 bases and at J to 5 bases, leaving 0 bases not matched to a gene. Germline-derived CDR1 and CDR2 are LNHNV and YYDKDF (reference sequence). The CDR3 DNA reads TGTGCCACCAGCAGGGGACTAGCGGAGACCCAGTACTTC. The encoded protein is CATSRGLAETQYF. The full variable domain, completed using reference TRBV15 and TRBJ2-5, is DAMVIQNPRYQVTQFGKPVTLSCSQTLNHNVMYWYQQKSSQAPKLLFHYYDKDFNNEADTPDNFQSRRPNTSFCFLDIRSPGLGDTAMYLCATSRGLAETQYFGPGTRLLVL.

This sequence joins TRBV6-2 or TRBV6-3 and TRBJ1-2; 7 bases are shared with TRBD1. The CDR3 contains 12 residues. The V and J ends lost 7 bases and 12 bases, in that order; junction bases with no gene match: 11. Germline CDR1 and CDR2: MNHEY and SVGEGT. The chain's CDR3 is CASTNLGTENTF. The CDR3 DNA sequence: TGTGCCAGCACAAACCTGGGGACAGAGAACACCTTC.

The chain links TRBV11-2 to TRBJ2-1; 7 nucleotides match TRBD2. The V gene end was trimmed by 7 bases and the J gene end by 0 bases; junction bases not matched to a gene: 9. This CDR3 has 16 amino acids. Germline CDR1 is SGHAT and CDR2 is FQNNGV. This CDR3 reads CASILAGESSYNEQFF. The CDR3 bases are TGTGCCAGCATCCTCGCGGGGGAGAGCTCCTACAATGAGCAGTTCTTC.

The chain has TRBV7-8 and TRBJ1-2; D is possibly TRBD1 (6 bases). The CDR3 has 16 amino acids. Germline V lookup: CDR1 SGHVS, CDR2 FQNEAQ. Trimming took off 5 bases at V and 4 bases at J, with 20 bases between the two ends. The CDR3 nucleotides read TGTGCCAGCAGCCGCGGCAGGGGACGGGGTGGCTATGGCTACACCTTC. Its protein is CASSRGRGRGGYGYTF.

This clonotype was seen more than once but under ten times. J is TRBJ2-7 and V is TRBV5-6; D gene uncertain. The CDR3 has 13 residues. Germline CDR1 and CDR2: SGHDT and YYEEEE. Trimming left V 1 base short and J 1 base short, with 6 bases between. The CDR3 DNA follows: TGTGCCAGCAGCTTGTATCCGTCCTACGAGCAGTACGTC. It encodes CASSLYPSYEQYV.

This clonotype appeared a few times. The chain employs TRBV7-2 and TRBJ1-2; tentative D call: TRBD1 (6 bases). The CDR3 contains 14 residues. Per germline, CDR1 SGHTA and CDR2 FQGNSA. The V and J ends lost 2 bases and 8 bases respectively, with 15 bases between them. The DNA for the CDR3 is TGTGCCAGCAGCTTACTGGGACAAGGAGAGGGCTACACCTTC. It translates to CASSLLGQGEGYTF. The variable domain in full, with the rest retrieved from reference TRBV7-2 and TRBJ1-2, is GAGVSQSPSNKVTEKGKDVELRCDPISGHTALYWYRQSLGQGLEFLIYFQGNSAPDKSGLPSDRFSAERTGGSVSTLTIQRTQQEDSAVYLCASSLLGQGEGYTFGSGTRLTVV.

This clonotype has more than one count but fewer than ten. The chain carries TRBV5-1 and TRBJ1-1; no reliable D call. This CDR3 comprises 15 residues. Germline CDR1 and CDR2: SGHRS and YFSETQ. Trimming pared 0 bases from V and 0 bases from J, leaving 9 bases between. The CDR3 DNA sequence: TGCGCCAGCAGCTTGGCCCTTTCCATGAACACTGAAGCTTTCTTT. Its protein is CASSLALSMNTEAFF.

A few counts support this clonotype. This chain links TRBV14 with TRBJ2-1; no reliable D call. V lost 4 bases to trimming and J lost 5 bases, with 15 bases between them. The germline V gene encodes CDR1 SGHDN and CDR2 FVKESK. CDR3 length: 15 residues. For the CDR3, the DNA is TGTGCCAGCAGCCCCCTACGGACCGTTCACAATGAGCAGTTCTTC. It encodes CASSPLRTVHNEQFF.

The chain is built from TRBV7-2 and TRBJ2-5; 7 bases align to TRBD1. Per germline, CDR1 SGHTA and CDR2 FQGNSA. With 3 bases clipped from V and 5 bases from J, the junction kept 6 bases outside the gene matches. The CDR3 loop spans 14 amino acids. DNA for the CDR3: TGTGCCAGCAGCTTCCAGGGGGTGAAGGAGACCCAGTACTTC. Protein product: CASSFQGVKETQYF.

This clonotype was counted between two and nine times. This chain joins TRBV20-1 and TRBJ2-1; D is possibly TRBD2 (6 bases). The CDR3 runs 15 residues. V was pared by 6 bases and J by 5 bases, with 20 bases between. Germline V gene data show CDR1 as DFQATT and CDR2 as SNEGSKA (reference sequence). DNA of the CDR3: TGCAGTGCCATTGGGGGATTGGGGACTCACAATGAGCAGTTCTTC. Amino acid sequence: CSAIGGLGTHNEQFF.

This clonotype was seen repeatedly, ten times or more. The chain joins TRBV3-1 to TRBJ1-2; D may be TRBD1 (5 bases). The length of the CDR3 is 13 residues. CDR1 LGHDT and CDR2 YNNKEL come from the germline V gene (reference sequence). V dropped 4 bases and J dropped 2 bases, with 8 bases sitting between them. CDR3 sequence reads: CASSPDKNYGYTF. The CDR3 DNA is TGTGCCAGCAGCCCGGACAAGAACTATGGCTACACCTTC.

This clonotype was counted only a few times. This chain uses TRBV3-1 with TRBJ2-5; D tentatively reads TRBD1 or TRBD2 (6 bases each). CDR3 length equals 15 residues. Looked up from germline, CDR1 is LGHDT and CDR2 is YNNKEL (reference sequence). V was trimmed by 0 bases and J by 7 bases, leaving 15 bases between them. CDR3 protein: CASSQDATGAGTQYF. CDR3 DNA sequence: TGTGCCAGCAGCCAAGATGCGACGGGGGCCGGGACCCAGTACTTC.

The chain joins TRBV5-1 to TRBJ2-1, with 10 bases fitting TRBD1. Trimming cost V 1 base and J 7 bases; bases outside gene matches: 5. Germline V gene sequence: CDR1 SGHRS, CDR2 YFSETQ. This CDR3 comprises 15 residues. The chain's CDR3 is CASSLRDRGGNEQFF. CDR3 DNA: TGCGCCAGCAGCTTGAGGGACAGGGGTGGTAATGAGCAGTTCTTC.